These 31 T cell receptor beta chains share one sample of origin, sequenced in a study of beta chain features in type 1 diabetes. Findings and limits, study-wide: A moderate, significant TCRB CDR3 shortening appeared in type 1 diabetes across four CD4+ subsets.

No antigen has been assigned to these receptors. The whole isolated RNA underwent reverse transcription, so sequencing captured expressed TCRB transcripts. TCRdb's copy holds only in-frame clones and misses some; the assay was immunoSEQ multiplex PCR. In the table there are some 120,000 clones, 15% to 20% of which are singletons. The sequenced material came from central memory CD4+ T cells from blood. The receptors here all came from a man aged 18 to 35 with type 1 diabetes.

This clone was seen a few times. The chain uses TRBV25-1 and TRBJ2-3; no definite D call. Germline lookup yields CDR1 MGHDK and CDR2 SYGVNS. Trimming removed 3 bases from V and 2 bases from J, with 12 bases in between. CDR3 length: 15 residues. CDR3 coding DNA: TGTGCCAGCAGTGATAATCGTGGCGTCACAGATACGCAGTATTTT. It encodes CASSDNRGVTDTQYF.

V gene TRBV11-2 combines with J gene TRBJ2-1; 7 bases are shared with TRBD1. The CDR3 runs to 16 residues. J lost 0 bases, V lost 5 bases, and 7 bases had no gene match. The V gene's germline CDR1 is SGHAT and CDR2 FQNNGV. The CDR3 DNA sequence: TGTGCCAGCAGCCCCTTGGGACAGAGCTCCTACAATGAGCAGTTCTTC. Residues: CASSPLGQSSYNEQFF.

The chain carries TRBV7-2 and TRBJ2-7, with no clear D. The V end was cut by 5 bases, the J end by 6 bases, with 14 bases between. This CDR3 is built from 13 residues. CDR1 is SGHTA, CDR2 FQGNSA, per germline. The CDR3 protein is CASSPYLTLEQYF. The DNA for the CDR3 is TGTGCCAGCAGCCCCTATCTTACCCTCGAGCAGTACTTC.

The chain carries TRBV9 and TRBJ2-3; D uncertain. Trimming cost V 2 bases and J 1 base, with 5 bases left between them. This CDR3 has 13 amino acids. The germline gives CDR1 SGDLS, CDR2 YYNGEE. The CDR3 spells CASSVERTDTQYF. In nucleotides, the CDR3 is TGTGCCAGCAGCGTCGAGCGCACAGATACGCAGTATTTT.

The V gene is TRBV4-1, the J gene TRBJ1-2; 8 nucleotides line up with TRBD1. The V gene's germline CDR1 is MGHRA and CDR2 YSYEKL. This CDR3 is built from 15 residues. V shed 0 bases, J shed 6 bases, and the junction held 6 bases outside the gene matches. DNA of the CDR3: TGCGCCAGCAGCCAAGATCAGGGGGCCTGGGATGGCTACACCTTC. Protein product: CASSQDQGAWDGYTF.

The genes are TRBV6-6 and TRBJ2-3; the match to TRBD2 covers 10 bases. The CDR3 loop spans 16 amino acids. Germline CDR1 and CDR2: MNHNY and SVGAGI (reference sequence). Trimming cost V 4 bases and J 1 base; bases outside gene matches: 5. In DNA, the CDR3 is TGTGCCAGCAGTTGGTATGGACTAGCGGGCACAGATACGCAGTATTTT. Protein product: CASSWYGLAGTDTQYF.

Many counts were recorded for this clone. J is TRBJ1-1 and V is TRBV19, with TRBD1 identical over 7 bases. The CDR3 contains 12 residues. The junction had 4 bases not matched to a gene; V was cut back by 7 bases and J by 5 bases. Per germline, CDR1 LNHDA and CDR2 SQIVND (reference sequence). CDR3 DNA: TGTGCCAGTACCCAGGGGGAGACTGAAGCTTTCTTT. Translating it yields CASTQGETEAFF.

The CDR3 bases are TGTGCCAGCAGCCGATCACAGGGAAGCAATCAGCCCCAGCATTTT. This encodes CASSRSQGSNQPQHF. V gene TRBV6-5 combines with J gene TRBJ1-5; a possible D gene is TRBD1 (6 bases). CDR1 is MNHEY, CDR2 SVGAGI, per germline. CDR3 length equals 15 residues. The V gene lost 6 bases and the J gene lost 1 base, with 13 bases spanning the gap.

This clone was found a few times. A much larger clone differs by one base, so this may be a read error. The chain couples TRBV2 to TRBJ2-2; 8 nucleotides agree with TRBD1. V was pared by 7 bases and J by 1 base, with 2 bases of the junction left unmatched. The CDR3 sequence is 14 residues long. Germline V CDR1 and CDR2: SNHLY, FYNNEI. Here the CDR3 reads CASMGTGNTGELFF. The CDR3 DNA sequence: TGTGCCAGCATGGGGACAGGGAACACCGGGGAGCTGTTTTTT.

This clone has a count of ten or more. This chain links TRBV2 with TRBJ1-2; 8 bases agree with TRBD1. The CDR3 is 12 residues long. Germline lookup yields CDR1 SNHLY and CDR2 FYNNEI. V shed 4 bases, J shed 7 bases, and the junction held 2 bases outside the gene matches. The CDR3 reads CASSGQGSGYTF. CDR3 DNA sequence: TGTGCCAGCAGTGGACAGGGGTCTGGCTACACCTTC.

This clone was seen a few times. V gene TRBV29-1 combines with J gene TRBJ1-3, with no clear D. V lost 7 bases to trimming and J lost 4 bases, with 11 bases between them. The CDR3 extends over 12 amino acids. CDR1 is SQVTM and CDR2 is ANQGSEA in the germline V gene. CDR3 nucleotide sequence: TGCAGCGCCGTGACTTTAGGAAACACCATATATTTT. It specifies CSAVTLGNTIYF.

Only a few counts were recorded for this clone. V and J are TRBV5-4 and TRBJ2-1; 8 positions match TRBD2. After removal of 1 base from V and 7 bases from J, the junction contained 7 bases not matched to a gene. Germline V lookup: CDR1 SGHNT, CDR2 YYREEE (reference sequence). The CDR3 covers 15 residues. The CDR3 DNA reads TGTGCCAGCAGCTTGCCCAGCGGGAGAGGTAATGAGCAGTTCTTC. This encodes CASSLPSGRGNEQFF. Complete variable domain (other parts from reference TRBV5-4 and TRBJ2-1): ETGVTQSPTHLIKTRGQQVTLRCSSQSGHNTVSWYQQALGQGPQFIFQYYREEENGRGNFPPRFSGLQFPNYSSELNVNALELDDSALYLCASSLPSGRGNEQFFGPGTRLTVL.

The genes are TRBV6-1 and TRBJ2-3; D gene unclear. There are 14 residues in the CDR3. Germline CDR1 reads MNHNS; CDR2 reads SASEGT. Trimming took 2 bases from V and 2 from J, leaving 8 bases between them. CDR3 sequence: CASSERWATDTQYF. As DNA, the CDR3 is TGTGCCAGCAGTGAACGGTGGGCCACAGATACGCAGTATTTT.

This clone came up once. The CDR3 here is CASSLTGAYEQYF. CDR3 nucleotides: TGTGCCAGCAGCTTGACAGGGGCCTACGAGCAGTACTTC. The chain employs TRBV5-4 and TRBJ2-7, with 7 bases identical to TRBD1. The CDR3 is made up of 13 amino acids. The J segment lost 2 bases and the V segment lost 1 base, leaving 0 bases of the junction unmatched. Germline loops: CDR1 SGHNT, CDR2 YYREEE (reference sequence).

This clone showed up just a few times. The V gene is TRBV7-2, the J gene TRBJ2-7; D remains ambiguous. Germline V gene sequence: CDR1 SGHTA, CDR2 FQGNSA. Trimming shortened V by 5 bases and J by 3 bases, and 8 bases separated the two germline ends. This CDR3 is 12 amino acids long. The CDR3 bases are TGTGCCAGCAGCCCTCCGGGCTACGAGCAGTACTTC. This encodes CASSPPGYEQYF. The variable domain in full, with the rest retrieved from reference TRBV7-2 and TRBJ2-7, is GAGVSQSPSNKVTEKGKDVELRCDPISGHTALYWYRQSLGQGLEFLIYFQGNSAPDKSGLPSDRFSAERTGGSVSTLTIQRTQQEDSAVYLCASSPPGYEQYFGPGTRLTVT.

The V call is TRBV9, the J call TRBJ2-1; a weak D match, TRBD1 (6 bases). Looked up from germline, CDR1 is SGDLS and CDR2 is YYNGEE. The CDR3 sequence is 14 residues long. Trimming took off 0 bases at V and 6 bases at J, with 10 bases between the two ends. The CDR3 spells CASSVEVGANEQFF. The CDR3 DNA reads as TGTGCCAGCAGCGTAGAGGTGGGGGCCAATGAGCAGTTCTTC. Combining the CDR3 with reference TRBV9 and TRBJ2-1 gives the whole variable domain DSGVTQTPKHLITATGQRVTLRCSPRSGDLSVYWYQQSLDQGLQFLIQYYNGEERAKGNILERFSAQQFPDLHSELNLSSLELGDSALYFCASSVEVGANEQFFGPGTRLTVL.

The rearrangement joins TRBV30 to TRBJ2-3; 16 bases align to TRBD2. This CDR3 has 18 amino acids. V shed 5 bases and J 5 bases; nucleotides not matched to a gene: 13. Germline-derived CDR1 and CDR2 are GTSNPN and SVGIG (reference sequence). As DNA, the CDR3 is TGTGCCTGGTCTGTGGGACTAGCGGGAGGGCCGGTCCAAGATACGCAGTATTTT. Translating gives CAWSVGLAGGPVQDTQYF.

J is TRBJ2-3 and V is TRBV5-1; D not resolved. V lost 1 base and J 3 bases, leaving 6 bases between the germline ends. Per the germline V gene, CDR1 is SGHRS and CDR2 is YFSETQ. The CDR3 consists of 13 residues. The CDR3 reads CASSLRVTDTQYF. As DNA, the CDR3 is TGCGCCAGCAGCTTGAGGGTGACAGATACGCAGTATTTT.

V usage is TRBV11-2 and J usage is TRBJ1-1; maybe TRBD1 (6 bases). V gave up 1 base and J gave up 1 base, with 16 bases separating them. The CDR3 has 17 residues. CDR1 is SGHAT, CDR2 FQNNGV, per germline. The CDR3 DNA sequence: TGTGCCAGCAGCTTAGCTTTTCGGGGGCGCCGGAACACTGAAGCTTTCTTT. Translation: CASSLAFRGRRNTEAFF.

Judged by abundance, this clone is medium-sized. The rearrangement links TRBV7-9 to TRBJ2-1; TRBD2 aligns across 10 bases. Trimming took 11 bases from V and 2 from J; bases not matched to a gene: 6. The length of the CDR3 is 14 residues. From germline, CDR1 is SEHNR and CDR2 FQNEAQ (reference sequence). This CDR3 reads CAVAGGLTYNEQFF. CDR3 nucleotide sequence: TGTGCCGTAGCGGGAGGCCTTACCTACAATGAGCAGTTCTTC.

This clone was counted a few times. This rearrangement joins TRBV2 to TRBJ1-4, with no clear D. Per germline, CDR1 SNHLY and CDR2 FYNNEI. The CDR3 contains 12 residues. Trimming left V 5 bases short and J 4 bases short, with 5 bases between. This CDR3 is CASSRDNEKLFF. As DNA, the CDR3 is TGTGCCAGCAGTAGAGATAATGAAAAACTGTTTTTT.

Worth noting for this clone: This sequence may be a read error, since a much larger clone differs from it by one base. The gene calls are TRBV7-2 and TRBJ2-3, with a possible D match to TRBD1 (5 bases). The CDR3 covers 13 residues. Germline CDR1 SGHTA, CDR2 FQGNSA. The V gene lost 1 base and the J gene lost 3 bases, with 5 bases spanning the gap. This CDR3 reads CASSLEGTDTQYF. The CDR3, as DNA: TGTGCCAGCAGCTTAGAGGGGACAGATACGCAGTATTTT.

This clone was counted between two and nine times. The chain links TRBV2 to TRBJ2-7, with D tentatively TRBD1 (5 bases). V was trimmed by 6 bases and J by 0 bases, leaving 12 bases between them. The germline V gene has CDR1 SNHLY and CDR2 FYNNEI. The CDR3 covers 14 residues. The chain's CDR3 is CASSSDSFSYEQYF. The CDR3 DNA follows: TGTGCCAGCAGCTCAGACAGCTTCTCCTACGAGCAGTACTTC.

The chain links TRBV29-1 to TRBJ2-1; the D is unclear. There are 14 residues in the CDR3. Looked up from germline, CDR1 is SQVTM and CDR2 is ANQGSEA. V lost 7 bases and J 10 bases, leaving 23 bases between the germline ends. The CDR3, as DNA: TGCAGCGGTGATAGGGCCTCGGCTGTTGGGGAGCAGTTCTTC. Protein sequence: CSGDRASAVGEQFF.

This clone was counted only a few times. The chain links TRBV7-3 to TRBJ2-3; no clear D gene. Trimming left V 4 bases short and J 0 bases short, with 11 bases between. CDR3 size: 15 residues. Germline-derived CDR1 and CDR2 are SGHTA and FQGTGA. The CDR3 region has the DNA TGTGCCAGCAGCTCAGACTCGACGAGCACAGATACGCAGTATTTT. Its protein product is CASSSDSTSTDTQYF.

This clone was seen only a few times. A junction end diverges from the germline sequence, so it may reflect a read error. The chain links TRBV7-7 to TRBJ2-5; 8 bases fit TRBD1. Germline V gives CDR1 SSHAT, CDR2 FNYEAQ (reference sequence). This CDR3 contains 14 residues. The CDR3 nucleotides read TGTGCTAGCAGCTTAAGACAGGGGAGTGAGACCCAGTACTTC. Encoded protein: CASSLRQGSETQYF.

This clone was found many times. The chain is built from TRBV15 and TRBJ2-5; D remains ambiguous. The V gene lost 3 bases and the J gene lost 3 bases, with 14 bases spanning the gap. Per the germline V gene, CDR1 is LNHNV and CDR2 is YYDKDF (reference sequence). This CDR3 has 15 amino acids. CDR3 sequence: CATSSPGQSEETQYF. The CDR3 DNA sequence: TGTGCCACCAGCAGCCCCGGGCAGAGCGAAGAGACCCAGTACTTC.

The rearrangement joins TRBV5-1 to TRBJ1-1, with a possible D match to TRBD1 (6 bases). This CDR3 has 15 amino acids. V was cut by 0 bases and J by 1 base, with 10 bases left in between. Germline V gene lookup returns CDR1 SGHRS and CDR2 YFSETQ. The CDR3 sequence: CASSLDGRGNTEAFF. CDR3 coding DNA: TGCGCCAGCAGCTTGGACGGCAGGGGGAACACTGAAGCTTTCTTT.

V is TRBV7-6 and J is TRBJ2-7; 10 bases are shared with TRBD1. Germline-derived CDR1 and CDR2 are SGHVS and FNYEAQ. V lost 0 bases and J lost 2; bases outside the gene matches: 1. The length of the CDR3 is 15 residues. In DNA, the CDR3 is TGTGCCAGCAGCTTAGCTGGGACAGGGGCCTACGAGCAGTACTTC. This gives the protein CASSLAGTGAYEQYF.

This chain links TRBV5-6 with TRBJ1-1; D is unresolved. The CDR3 runs 13 residues. Trimming pared 1 base from V and 6 bases from J, leaving 10 bases between. The germline CDR1 and CDR2 sequences are SGHDT and YYEEEE. The CDR3 region is CASSLPQTAEAFF. The CDR3 DNA follows: TGTGCCAGCAGCTTGCCCCAGACCGCTGAAGCTTTCTTT.

This clone was seen a handful of times. V usage is TRBV21-1 and J usage is TRBJ2-1. TRBV21-1 has pseudogene status. This CDR3 spans 14 amino acids. The CDR3 protein is CASSNRGGYNEQFF. The CDR3 coding sequence is TGTGCCAGCAGCAACAGGGGGGGGTACAATGAGCAGTTCTTC.